One and the same sample provided the 9 T cell receptor beta chains below, sequenced in a study of tumor-infiltrating lymphocytes in oesophageal squamous cell carcinoma. TCRdb re-derived calls from the PCR reads in MiXCR, one entry per CDR3 protein. The repertoire holds 15,000 or so distinct CDR3 sequences, around 50% seen once, with approximately 32% in the top ten. Sample: esophageal tumor tissue. The source is a female donor with esophageal squamous cell carcinoma.

The V gene is TRBV11-2, the J gene TRBJ2-2; perhaps D is TRBD1 or TRBD2 (5 bases each). The germline V and J ends were trimmed by 5 bases and 5 bases, with 18 bases remaining between them. This CDR3 is 16 amino acids long. CDR1 and CDR2 (germline): SGHAT, FQNNGV. CDR3 DNA: TGTGCCAGCAGCCGGGACGGAATCGGGTGGACCGGGGAGCTGTTTTTT. Its protein is CASSRDGIGWTGELFF.

This clonotype was seen more than once but under ten times. This chain joins TRBV7-9 and TRBJ2-3, with D unclear. With 5 bases removed from V and 3 bases from J, the gap between germline ends came to 12 bases. The CDR3 sequence is 14 residues long. Germline loops: CDR1 SEHNR, CDR2 FQNEAQ (reference sequence). The CDR3 sequence is CASSKYIETDTQYF. Written as DNA, the CDR3 is TGTGCCAGCAGCAAATACATAGAGACAGATACGCAGTATTTT. Full variable domain (remainder filled in from reference TRBV7-9 and TRBJ2-3): DTGVSQNPRHKITKRGQNVTFRCDPISEHNRLYWYRQTLGQGPEFLTYFQNEAQLEKSRLLSDRFSAERPKGSFSTLEIQRTEQGDSAMYLCASSKYIETDTQYFGPGTRLTVL.

Notes on this clonotype: This CDR3 is missing its conserved last phenylalanine or tryptophan, likely due to a read error. The DNA is left out, because the CDR3 cannot be placed on it with certainty; the CDR3 is given as TCRdb lists it. The rearrangement uses TRBV24-1 and TRBJ2-3. The CDR3 is 15 amino acids long, termini counted. The V gene's germline CDR1 is KGHDR and CDR2 SFDVKD. The CDR3 is CATSETLTMATPSVR.

The rearrangement uses TRBV6-1 and TRBJ2-1; D unclear. Trimming took 6 bases from V and 10 from J, leaving 10 bases between them. This CDR3 is built from 11 residues. The V gene's germline CDR1 is MNHNS and CDR2 SASEGT. This CDR3 reads CASRGSIEQFF. DNA of the CDR3: TGTGCCAGCAGGGGCAGTATCGAGCAGTTCTTC.

This chain connects TRBV6-6 to TRBJ2-4, with D perhaps assigned TRBD1 or TRBD2 (5 bases each). TRBJ2-5 matches the DNA end more closely, so the J call is doubtful. In germline, CDR1 is MNHNY, CDR2 SVGAGI (reference sequence). The CDR3 length is 14 residues. The CDR3 reads CASSYSSEGETQYF. The DNA for the CDR3 is TGTGCCAGCAGTTACTCGAGCGAGGGGGAGACCCAGTACTTC.

The J gene is TRBJ2-7, the V gene TRBV11-3; D uncertain. The J call is in doubt because the DNA end fits TRBJ2-1 better. CDR3 size: 18 residues. The germline CDR1 and CDR2 sequences are SGHNT and YENEEA. For the CDR3, the DNA is TGTGCCAGCAGCTTAGAAAATTATGGTGGCGCCTCCAGGAATGAGCAGTTCTTC. This translates into CASSLENYGGASRNEQFF.

This clonotype appeared once. This chain links TRBV7-2 with TRBJ1-2; D gene unclear. Trimming left V 1 base short and J 0 bases short, with 9 bases between. Germline V gene sequence: CDR1 SGHTA, CDR2 FQGNSA. The CDR3 loop spans 15 amino acids. CDR3: CASSLGATSNYGYTF. CDR3 bases: TGTGCCAGCAGCTTAGGCGCAACCTCTAACTATGGCTACACCTTC.

The chain combines TRBV6-1 with TRBJ1-1; D not certain. This CDR3 region has 14 residues. Germline CDR1 and CDR2: MNHNS and SASEGT. Trimming left V 4 bases short and J 1 base short, with 10 bases between. The CDR3 is CASSASVANTEAFF. CDR3 bases: TGTGCCAGCAGTGCCAGCGTGGCGAACACTGAAGCTTTCTTT.

This chain connects TRBV5-1 to TRBJ2-7; 9 bases fit TRBD2. The J call is doubtful: the DNA matches TRBJ2-1 better. This CDR3 spans 15 amino acids. Germline CDR1 SGHRS, CDR2 YFSETQ. CDR3 in DNA: TGCGCCAGCAGCTTACTAGCGGGTGGGTACAATGAGCAGTTCTTC. It codes for CASSLLAGGYNEQFF.